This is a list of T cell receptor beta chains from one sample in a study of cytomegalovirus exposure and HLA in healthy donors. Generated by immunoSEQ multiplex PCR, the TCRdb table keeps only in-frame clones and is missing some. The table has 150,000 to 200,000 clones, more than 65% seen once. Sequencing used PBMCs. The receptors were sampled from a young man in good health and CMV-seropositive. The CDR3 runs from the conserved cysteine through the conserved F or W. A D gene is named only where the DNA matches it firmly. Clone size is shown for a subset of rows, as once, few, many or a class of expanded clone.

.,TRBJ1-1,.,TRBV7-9,CASIKTEAEAFF,TGTGCCAGCATCAAGACAGAAGCTGAAGCTTTCTTT
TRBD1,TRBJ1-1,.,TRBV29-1,CSVAGTGGTEAFF,TGCAGCGTCGCCGGGACAGGGGGCACTGAAGCTTTCTTT
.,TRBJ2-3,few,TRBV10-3,CAIRSGSTDTQYF,TGTGCCATCAGATCGGGATCCACAGATACGCAGTATTTT
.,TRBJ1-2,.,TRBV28,CASRMPSGGHYGYTF,TGTGCCAGCAGAATGCCCTCCGGCGGCCACTATGGCTACACCTTC
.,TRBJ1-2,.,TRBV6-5,CASSYYRVGDRGYTF,TGTGCCAGCAGTTATTACAGGGTTGGGGATCGTGGCTACACCTTC
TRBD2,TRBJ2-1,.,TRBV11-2,CASSLDRGERGGLHEQFF,TGTGCCAGCAGCTTAGATAGGGGCGAGCGGGGGGGCCTTCACGAGCAGTTCTTC
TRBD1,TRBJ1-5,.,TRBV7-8,CASSPMDRAAGQPQHF,TGTGCCAGCAGCCCGATGGACAGGGCCGCAGGTCAGCCCCAGCATTTT
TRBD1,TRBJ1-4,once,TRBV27,CASSFKGTRTGGLGSNEKLFF,TGTGCCAGCAGTTTTAAGGGTACCAGGACAGGGGGATTAGGCTCTAATGAAAAACTGTTTTTT
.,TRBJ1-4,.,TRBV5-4,CASTQGGFRSTNEKLFF,TGTGCCAGCACCCAAGGAGGGTTTAGGTCAACTAATGAAAAACTGTTTTTT
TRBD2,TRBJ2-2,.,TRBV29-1,CSVESGLAGENTGELFF,TGCAGCGTTGAAAGCGGTCTAGCGGGTGAGAACACCGGGGAGCTGTTTTTT
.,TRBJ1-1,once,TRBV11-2,CAGSQEAANTEAFF,TGTGCCGGCAGCCAAGAGGCAGCCAACACTGAAGCTTTCTTT
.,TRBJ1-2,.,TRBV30,CAWSPGGGLYGYTF,TGTGCCTGGAGCCCGGGGGGTGGGCTCTATGGCTACACCTTC
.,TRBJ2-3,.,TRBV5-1,CASSLGQTTDTQYF,TGCGCCAGCAGCCTAGGACAGACCACAGATACGCAGTATTTT
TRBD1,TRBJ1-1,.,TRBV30,CAWSVTGADTEAFF,TGTGCCTGGAGTGTAACAGGGGCGGACACTGAAGCTTTCTTT
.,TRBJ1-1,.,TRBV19,CASSMGQTNTEAFF,TGTGCCAGTAGTATGGGGCAGACTAACACTGAAGCTTTCTTT
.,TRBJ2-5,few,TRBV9,CASSVGGAQETQYF,TGTGCCAGCAGCGTAGGGGGAGCGCAAGAGACCCAGTACTTC
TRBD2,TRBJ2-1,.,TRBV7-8,CASSRSGGLSSYNEQFF,TGTGCCAGCAGTCGTAGCGGGGGTCTTAGCTCCTACAATGAGCAGTTCTTC
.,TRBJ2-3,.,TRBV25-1,CASSDRIRGGTDTQYF,TGTGCCAGCAGTGACCGGATACGGGGAGGCACAGATACGCAGTATTTT
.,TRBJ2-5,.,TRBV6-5,CASSQRRQETQYF,TGTGCCAGCAGCCAGCGCAGACAAGAGACCCAGTACTTC
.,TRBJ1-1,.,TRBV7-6,CASSRQENTEAFF,TGTGCCAGCAGTCGACAGGAGAACACTGAAGCTTTCTTT
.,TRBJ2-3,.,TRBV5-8,CASSSDILSTDTQYF,TGTGCCAGCAGCTCGGACATCCTCTCCACAGATACGCAGTATTTT
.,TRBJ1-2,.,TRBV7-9,CASSPRAIQGLKGYTF,TGTGCCAGCAGCCCCCGTGCGATCCAGGGCTTAAAGGGCTACACCTTC
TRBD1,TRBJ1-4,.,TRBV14,CASSQDRGQINEKLFF,TGTGCCAGCAGCCAAGATCGGGGACAGATAAATGAAAAACTGTTTTTT
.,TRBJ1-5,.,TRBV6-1,CASSESVFSNQPQHF,TGTGCCAGCAGTGAATCCGTGTTCAGCAATCAGCCCCAGCATTTT
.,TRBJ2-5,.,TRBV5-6,CASSFGIGQYF,TGTGCCAGCAGCTTCGGGATCGGCCAGTACTTC
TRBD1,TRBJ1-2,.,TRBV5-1,CASSLLGTGGGGYTF,TGCGCCAGCAGCTTGTTAGGGACAGGGGGAGGCGGCTACACCTTC
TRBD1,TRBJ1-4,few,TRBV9,CASSSNLGTGAEKLFF,TGTGCCAGCAGCTCGAACCTAGGGACAGGAGCTGAAAAACTGTTTTTT
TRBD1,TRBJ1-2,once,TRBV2,CASSSGTGANTF,TGTGCCAGCAGTTCCGGGACAGGGGCTAATACCTTC
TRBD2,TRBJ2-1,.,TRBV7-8,CASSLVGAGSGRIPSEQFF,TGTGCCAGCAGCTTAGTAGGGGCGGGAAGCGGGAGAATCCCGAGTGAGCAGTTCTTC
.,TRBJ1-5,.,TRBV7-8,CASSLVAGRASGQPQHF,TGTGCCAGCAGCTTAGTAGCGGGGAGGGCGAGCGGGCAGCCCCAGCATTTT
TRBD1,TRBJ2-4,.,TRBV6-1,CASSATGVQNIQYF,TGTGCCAGCAGTGCAACAGGGGTGCAAAACATTCAGTACTTC
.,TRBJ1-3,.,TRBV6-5,CASKTGSGNTIYF,TGTGCCAGCAAAACAGGCTCTGGAAACACCATATATTTT